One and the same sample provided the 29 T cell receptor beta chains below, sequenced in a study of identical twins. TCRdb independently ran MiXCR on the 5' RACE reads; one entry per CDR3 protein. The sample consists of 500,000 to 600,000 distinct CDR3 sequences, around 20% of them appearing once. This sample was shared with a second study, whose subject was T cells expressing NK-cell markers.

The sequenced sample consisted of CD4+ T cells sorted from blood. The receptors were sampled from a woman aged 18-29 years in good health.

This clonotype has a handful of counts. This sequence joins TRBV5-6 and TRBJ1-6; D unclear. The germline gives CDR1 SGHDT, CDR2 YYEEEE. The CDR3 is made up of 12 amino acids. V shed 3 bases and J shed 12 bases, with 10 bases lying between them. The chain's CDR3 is CASSSQDRPLHF. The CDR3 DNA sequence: TGTGCCAGCAGCTCCCAGGACCGACCCCTCCACTTT.

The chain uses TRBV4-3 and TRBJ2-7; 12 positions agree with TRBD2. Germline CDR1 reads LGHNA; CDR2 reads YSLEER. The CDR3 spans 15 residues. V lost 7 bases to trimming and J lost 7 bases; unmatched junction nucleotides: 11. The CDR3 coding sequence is TGCGCCAGCACCGCCCTAGCGGGAGGGCCGGGGGAGCAGTACTTC. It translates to CASTALAGGPGEQYF.

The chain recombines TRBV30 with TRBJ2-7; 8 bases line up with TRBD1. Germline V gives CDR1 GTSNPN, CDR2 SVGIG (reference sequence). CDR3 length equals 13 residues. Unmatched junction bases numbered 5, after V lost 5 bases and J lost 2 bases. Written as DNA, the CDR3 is TGTGCCTGGCGCCGGGACAGGACCTACGAGCAGTACTTC. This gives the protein CAWRRDRTYEQYF.

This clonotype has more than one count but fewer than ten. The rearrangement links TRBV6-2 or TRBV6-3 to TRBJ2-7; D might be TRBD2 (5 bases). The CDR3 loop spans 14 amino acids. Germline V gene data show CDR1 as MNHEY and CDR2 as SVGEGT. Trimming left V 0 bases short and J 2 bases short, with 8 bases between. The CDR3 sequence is CASSYSRVAYEQYF. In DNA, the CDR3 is TGTGCCAGCAGTTACTCGAGGGTTGCCTACGAGCAGTACTTC.

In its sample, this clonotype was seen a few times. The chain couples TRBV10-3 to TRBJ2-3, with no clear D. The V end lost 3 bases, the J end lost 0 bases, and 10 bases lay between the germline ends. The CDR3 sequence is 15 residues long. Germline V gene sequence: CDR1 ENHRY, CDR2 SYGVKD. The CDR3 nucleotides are TGTGCCATCAGTGAAAGGTCGACTAGCACAGATACGCAGTATTTT. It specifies CAISERSTSTDTQYF.

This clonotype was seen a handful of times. In DNA, the CDR3 is TGTGCCACTCAGGGGAGGGGTATGAACACTGAAGCTTTCTTT. Translating it yields CATQGRGMNTEAFF. The chain uses TRBV19 and TRBJ1-1; TRBD1 might be the D (6 bases). The V gene lost 10 bases and the J gene lost 0 bases, with 15 bases spanning the gap. Germline values: CDR1 LNHDA, CDR2 SQIVND (reference sequence). The CDR3 has 14 residues.

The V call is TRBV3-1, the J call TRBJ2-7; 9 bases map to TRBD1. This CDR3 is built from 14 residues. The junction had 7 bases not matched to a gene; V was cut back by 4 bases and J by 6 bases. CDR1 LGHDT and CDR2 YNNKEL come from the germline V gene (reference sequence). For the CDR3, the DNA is TGTGCCAGCAGCCCCTCGGGGACAGGGCCCGAGCAGTACTTC. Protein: CASSPSGTGPEQYF.

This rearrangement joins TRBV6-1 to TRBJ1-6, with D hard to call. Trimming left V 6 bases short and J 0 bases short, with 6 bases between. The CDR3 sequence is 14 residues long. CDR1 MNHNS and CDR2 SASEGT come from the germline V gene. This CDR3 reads CASRISSYNSPLHF. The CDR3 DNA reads TGTGCCAGCAGAATAAGCTCCTATAATTCACCCCTCCACTTT.

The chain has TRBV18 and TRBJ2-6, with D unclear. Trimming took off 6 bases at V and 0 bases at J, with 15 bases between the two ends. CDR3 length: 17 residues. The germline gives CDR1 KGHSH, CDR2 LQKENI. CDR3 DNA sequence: TGTGCCAGCTCGCAGTCCCTTGGTGGCTCTGGGGCCAACGTCCTGACTTTC. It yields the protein CASSQSLGGSGANVLTF.

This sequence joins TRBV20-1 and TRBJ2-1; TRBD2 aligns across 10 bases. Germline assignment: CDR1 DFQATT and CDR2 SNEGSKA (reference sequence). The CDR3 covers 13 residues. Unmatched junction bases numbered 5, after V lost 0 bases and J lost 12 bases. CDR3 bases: TGCAGTGCTAGAGATGCACTAGCGGGGCCGCAGTTCTTC. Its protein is CSARDALAGPQFF.

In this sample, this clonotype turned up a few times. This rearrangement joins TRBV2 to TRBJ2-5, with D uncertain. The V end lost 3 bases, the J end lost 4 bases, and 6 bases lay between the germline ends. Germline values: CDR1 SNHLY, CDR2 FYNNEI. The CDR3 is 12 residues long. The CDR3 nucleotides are TGTGCCAGCAGTGATTTAGGAGAGACCCAGTACTTC. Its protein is CASSDLGETQYF.

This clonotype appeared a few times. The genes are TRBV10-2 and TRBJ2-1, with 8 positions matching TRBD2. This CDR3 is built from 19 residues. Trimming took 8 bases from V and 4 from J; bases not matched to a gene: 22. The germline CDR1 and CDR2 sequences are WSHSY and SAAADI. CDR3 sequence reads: CASSLPSGSPSVGYNEQFF. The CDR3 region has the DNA TGCGCCAGCTCCCTTCCGAGCGGGAGCCCCTCTGTGGGGTACAATGAGCAGTTCTTC.

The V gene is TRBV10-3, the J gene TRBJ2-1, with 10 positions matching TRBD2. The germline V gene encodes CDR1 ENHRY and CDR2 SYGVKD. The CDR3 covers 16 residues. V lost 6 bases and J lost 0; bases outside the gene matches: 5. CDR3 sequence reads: CAIRPSGSISYNEQFF. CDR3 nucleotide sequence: TGTGCCATCAGACCTAGCGGGAGTATCTCCTACAATGAGCAGTTCTTC.

The CDR3 reads CSASPGLAGAGTGELFF. For the CDR3, the DNA is TGCAGTGCTAGTCCGGGACTAGCGGGAGCCGGGACCGGGGAGCTGTTTTTT. The chain joins TRBV20-1 to TRBJ2-2, with 14 positions matching TRBD2. The germline V gene has CDR1 DFQATT and CDR2 SNEGSKA (reference sequence). Germline trimming cut 3 bases from V and 5 bases from J; bases unmatched to any gene: 8. CDR3 length equals 17 residues.

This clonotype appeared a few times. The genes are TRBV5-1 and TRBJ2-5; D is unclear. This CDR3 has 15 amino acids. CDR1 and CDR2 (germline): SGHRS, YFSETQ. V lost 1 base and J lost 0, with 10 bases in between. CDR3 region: CASSLTQDHQETQYF. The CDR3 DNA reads TGCGCCAGCAGCTTGACGCAGGACCACCAAGAGACCCAGTACTTC.

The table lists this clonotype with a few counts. As DNA, the CDR3 is TGCGCCAGCAGCCAGGAAGACCCCCGGGGGCGTTTTATTCCAACTAATGAAAAACTGTTTTTT. Residues: CASSQEDPRGRFIPTNEKLFF. The gene calls are TRBV4-1 and TRBJ1-4; D might be TRBD1 (6 bases). Per germline, CDR1 MGHRA and CDR2 YSYEKL. This CDR3 is 21 amino acids long. V shed 3 bases and J shed 0 bases, with 26 bases lying between them.

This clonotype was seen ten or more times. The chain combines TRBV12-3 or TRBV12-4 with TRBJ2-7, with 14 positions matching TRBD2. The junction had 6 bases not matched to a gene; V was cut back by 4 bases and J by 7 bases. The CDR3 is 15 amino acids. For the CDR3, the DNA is TGTGCCAGCAGTTCGGGACTAGCGGGAGTTGGGGAGCAGTACTTC. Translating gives CASSSGLAGVGEQYF.

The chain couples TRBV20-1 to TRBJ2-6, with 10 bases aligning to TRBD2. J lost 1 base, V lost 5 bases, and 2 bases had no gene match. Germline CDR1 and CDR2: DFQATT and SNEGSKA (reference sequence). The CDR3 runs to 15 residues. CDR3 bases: TGCAGTGCTTCAGCGGGAGGGTCTGGGGCCAACGTCCTGACTTTC. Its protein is CSASAGGSGANVLTF.

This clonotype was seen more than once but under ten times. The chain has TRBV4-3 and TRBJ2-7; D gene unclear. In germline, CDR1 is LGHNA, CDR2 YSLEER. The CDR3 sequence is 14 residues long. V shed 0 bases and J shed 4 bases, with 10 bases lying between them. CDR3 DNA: TGCGCCAGCAGCCAAGAGCAGGCAGCTTACGAGCAGTACTTC. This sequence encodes CASSQEQAAYEQYF.

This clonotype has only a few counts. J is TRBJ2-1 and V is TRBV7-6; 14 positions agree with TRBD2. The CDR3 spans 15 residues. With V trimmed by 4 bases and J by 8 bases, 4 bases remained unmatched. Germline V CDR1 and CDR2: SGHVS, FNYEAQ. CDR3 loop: CASSSGLAGAHEQFF. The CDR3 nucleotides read TGTGCCAGCAGCTCGGGACTAGCGGGAGCGCATGAGCAGTTCTTC. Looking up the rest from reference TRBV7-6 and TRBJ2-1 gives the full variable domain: GAGVSQSPRYKVTKRGQDVALRCDPISGHVSLYWYRQALGQGPEFLTYFNYEAQQDKSGLPNDRFSAERPEGSISTLTIQRTEQRDSAMYRCASSSGLAGAHEQFFGPGTRLTVL.

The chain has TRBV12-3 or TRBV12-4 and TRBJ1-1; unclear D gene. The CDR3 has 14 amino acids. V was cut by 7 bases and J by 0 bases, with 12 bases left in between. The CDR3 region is CASTLRDMNTEAFF. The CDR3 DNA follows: TGTGCCAGCACCCTGCGGGATATGAACACTGAAGCTTTCTTT.

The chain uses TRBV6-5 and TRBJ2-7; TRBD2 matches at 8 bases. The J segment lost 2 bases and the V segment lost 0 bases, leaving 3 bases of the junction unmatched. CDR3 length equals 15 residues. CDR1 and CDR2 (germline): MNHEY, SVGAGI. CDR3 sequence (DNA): TGTGCCAGCAGTTACTCGACGGGGGGGGCCTACGAGCAGTACTTC. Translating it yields CASSYSTGGAYEQYF.

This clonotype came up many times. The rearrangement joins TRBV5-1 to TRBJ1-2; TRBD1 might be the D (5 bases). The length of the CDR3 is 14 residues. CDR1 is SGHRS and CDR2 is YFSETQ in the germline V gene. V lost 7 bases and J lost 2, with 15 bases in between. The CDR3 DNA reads TGCGCCAGCTCAGCCGGGGGGAGAAACTATGGCTACACCTTC. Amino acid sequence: CASSAGGRNYGYTF.

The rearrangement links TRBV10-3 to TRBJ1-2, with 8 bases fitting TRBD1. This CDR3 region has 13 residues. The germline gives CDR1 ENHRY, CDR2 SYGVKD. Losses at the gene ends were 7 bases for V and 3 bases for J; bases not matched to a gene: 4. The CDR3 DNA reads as TGTGCCATCACCGGACAGGGTGACTATGGCTACACCTTC. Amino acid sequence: CAITGQGDYGYTF.

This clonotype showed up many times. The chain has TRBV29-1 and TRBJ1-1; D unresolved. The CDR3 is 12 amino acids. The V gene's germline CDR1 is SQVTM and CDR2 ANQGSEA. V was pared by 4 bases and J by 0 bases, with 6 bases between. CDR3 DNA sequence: TGCAGCGTTGCGGGGTTGAACACTGAAGCTTTCTTT. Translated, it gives CSVAGLNTEAFF.

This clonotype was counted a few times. The CDR3 protein is CAISEHTSGEQYF. CDR3 nucleotides: TGTGCCATCAGTGAACATACTAGCGGCGAGCAGTACTTC. V gene TRBV10-3 combines with J gene TRBJ2-7, with 8 bases lining up with TRBD2. The CDR3 runs to 13 residues. CDR1 is ENHRY, CDR2 SYGVKD, per germline. Trimming removed 3 bases from V and 6 bases from J; junction bases left unmatched: 4.

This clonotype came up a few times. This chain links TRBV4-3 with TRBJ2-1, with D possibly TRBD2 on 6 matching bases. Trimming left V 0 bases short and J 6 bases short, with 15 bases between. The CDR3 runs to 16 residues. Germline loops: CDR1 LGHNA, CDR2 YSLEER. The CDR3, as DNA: TGCGCCAGCAGCCAAGATCGTGGCGGGATGGGCAATGAGCAGTTCTTC. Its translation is CASSQDRGGMGNEQFF.

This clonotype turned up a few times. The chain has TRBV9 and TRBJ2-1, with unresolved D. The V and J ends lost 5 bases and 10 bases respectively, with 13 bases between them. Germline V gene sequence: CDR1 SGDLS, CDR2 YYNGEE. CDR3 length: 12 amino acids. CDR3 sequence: CASRTAHGEQFF. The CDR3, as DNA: TGTGCCAGCAGGACCGCCCACGGGGAGCAGTTCTTC.

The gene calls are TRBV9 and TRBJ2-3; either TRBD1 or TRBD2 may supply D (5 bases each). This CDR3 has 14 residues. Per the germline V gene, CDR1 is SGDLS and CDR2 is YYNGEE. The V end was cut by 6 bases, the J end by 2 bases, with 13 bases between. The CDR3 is CASTGRDLTDTQYF. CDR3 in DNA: TGTGCCAGCACTGGACGGGACCTCACAGATACGCAGTATTTT.